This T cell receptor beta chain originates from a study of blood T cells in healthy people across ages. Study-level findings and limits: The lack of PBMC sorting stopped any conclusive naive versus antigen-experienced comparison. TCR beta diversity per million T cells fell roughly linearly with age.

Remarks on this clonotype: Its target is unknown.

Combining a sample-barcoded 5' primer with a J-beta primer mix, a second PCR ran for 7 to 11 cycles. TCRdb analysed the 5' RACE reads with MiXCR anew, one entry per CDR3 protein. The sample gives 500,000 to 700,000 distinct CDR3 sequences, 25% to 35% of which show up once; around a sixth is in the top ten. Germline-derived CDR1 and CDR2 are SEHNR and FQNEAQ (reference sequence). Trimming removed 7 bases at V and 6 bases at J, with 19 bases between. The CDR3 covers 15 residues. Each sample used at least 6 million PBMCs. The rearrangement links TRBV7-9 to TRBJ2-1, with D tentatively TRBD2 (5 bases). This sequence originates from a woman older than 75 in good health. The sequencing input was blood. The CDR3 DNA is TGTGCCAGCAAGCCCTGGGGAGACCCGGCCAATGAGCAGTTCTTC. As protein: CASKPWGDPANEQFF. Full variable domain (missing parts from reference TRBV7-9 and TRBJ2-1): DTGVSQNPRHKITKRGQNVTFRCDPISEHNRLYWYRQTLGQGPEFLTYFQNEAQLEKSRLLSDRFSAERPKGSFSTLEIQRTEQGDSAMYLCASKPWGDPANEQFFGPGTRLTVL.